This entry concerns a single T cell receptor (beta chain). This sample was included in a study of blood T cell repertoires in COVID-19. This CDR3 comprises 17 residues. Trimming took 3 bases from V and 2 from J, leaving 19 bases between them. Germline assignment: CDR1 MDHEN and CDR2 SYDVKM. Assay: immunoSEQ multiplex PCR; the TCRdb copy retains only in-frame clones and omits some. Of tens of thousands of clones detected, approximately 84% appear once; the ten largest clones hold 2.5% to 3%. The sample comprised peripheral blood. The origin of this receptor is a man between 45 and 60 years old with acute or convalescent COVID-19. V and J are TRBV28 and TRBJ1-2; D unclear. CDR3 sequence (DNA): TGTGCCAGCAGTTTGTGGTCACCGGCACAGTCCAACTATGGCTACACCTTC. As protein: CASSLWSPAQSNYGYTF.